This passage covers 26 T cell receptor beta chains from one sample sequenced in a study of shared clonotypes between healthy human individuals. TCRdb keeps only in-frame clones here, not all; method: immunoSEQ multiplex PCR. The sample consists of 2 million to 2.5 million clones, 80% to 95% of them appearing once. Sequencing was performed on naive CD4+ T cells from PBMCs. Indicated subset: CD45RA+ positively selected. Source of these receptors: a man aged 18 to 29 in good health. Some clones in this sample may be carry-over from other donors' samples.

This clone appeared once. The chain links TRBV5-1 to TRBJ2-7, with TRBD1 matching 10 bases. The CDR3 totals 17 residues. After removal of 3 bases from V and 6 bases from J, the junction contained 15 bases not matched to a gene. The germline V gene has CDR1 SGHRS and CDR2 YFSETQ. The CDR3 DNA reads TGCGCCAGCAGCTATAACCCCTTATCCGGGACAGGGGCCGAGCAGTACTTC. It yields the protein CASSYNPLSGTGAEQYF.

The genes are TRBV7-2 and TRBJ1-1; TRBD1 matches 8 bases. The CDR3 runs 13 residues. Trimming took 9 bases from V and 5 from J; bases not matched to a gene: 8. Looked up from germline, CDR1 is SGHTA and CDR2 is FQGNSA. CDR3 region: CASRQGRGTEAFF. The CDR3 DNA follows: TGTGCCAGTAGACAGGGGAGAGGTACTGAAGCTTTCTTT.

V and J are TRBV27 and TRBJ2-1; 8 bases map to TRBD2. CDR1 MNHEY and CDR2 SMNVEV come from the germline V gene (reference sequence). V trimming: 5 bases; J trimming: 9 bases; junction bases outside the gene matches: 15. The CDR3 extends over 16 amino acids. CDR3 sequence: CASSAPGLGSLGEQFF. The CDR3 region has the DNA TGTGCCAGCAGTGCCCCGGGACTAGGGTCCCTTGGTGAGCAGTTCTTC.

This clone is a singleton in its sample. The chain recombines TRBV11-3 with TRBJ2-3; no clear D. The V gene lost 4 bases and the J gene lost 4 bases, with 9 bases spanning the gap. CDR1 and CDR2 (germline): SGHNT, YENEEA. The length of the CDR3 is 13 residues. CDR3 DNA: TGTGCCAGCAGCTCTCACTTGGCAGATACGCAGTATTTT. It encodes CASSSHLADTQYF. The variable domain in full, completed from reference TRBV11-3 and TRBJ2-3, reads EAGVVQSPRYKIIEKKQPVAFWCNPISGHNTLYWYLQNLGQGPELLIRYENEEAVDDSQLPKDRFSAERLKGVDSTLKIQPAELGDSAVYLCASSSHLADTQYFGPGTRLTVL.

This chain links TRBV7-9 with TRBJ1-5; the D is unclear. V was trimmed by 2 bases and J by 10 bases, leaving 12 bases between them. CDR3 length: 13 amino acids. Germline CDR1 and CDR2: SEHNR and FQNEAQ (reference sequence). CDR3 in DNA: TGTGCCAGCAGCTTAATTACAAGAGGCCCCCAGCATTTT. It encodes CASSLITRGPQHF.

This chain links TRBV6-5 with TRBJ2-7, with D perhaps matching TRBD1 (7 bases). The CDR3 spans 14 residues. V lost 2 bases to trimming and J lost 7 bases, with 15 bases between them. CDR1 and CDR2 (germline): MNHEY, SVGAGI. The CDR3 DNA reads as TGTGCCAGCAGTTACCAGGGGGACTTAGGGGAGCAGTACTTC. It codes for CASSYQGDLGEQYF.

This chain joins TRBV7-9 and TRBJ1-2, with D tentatively TRBD1 (5 bases). This CDR3 region has 13 residues. V was clipped by 5 bases and J by 8 bases, with 15 bases between them. Germline assignment: CDR1 SEHNR and CDR2 FQNEAQ (reference sequence). This CDR3 is CASSPTGEIGYTF. CDR3 bases: TGTGCCAGCAGCCCCACGGGGGAGATCGGCTACACCTTC.

The chain links TRBV10-3 to TRBJ2-1; D possibly corresponds to TRBD2 (6 bases). There are 15 residues in the CDR3. Germline CDR1 reads ENHRY; CDR2 reads SYGVKD. Trimming cost V 8 bases and J 0 bases, with 14 bases left between them. The CDR3 DNA reads TGTGCCATCGCCGAGCGGGCCCTCTCCTACAATGAGCAGTTCTTC. Translation gives CAIAERALSYNEQFF.

J is TRBJ2-2 and V is TRBV5-1; TRBD1 matches 12 bases. V lost 1 base to trimming and J lost 5 bases; unmatched junction nucleotides: 6. Germline V gene sequence: CDR1 SGHRS, CDR2 YFSETQ. The CDR3 spans 17 residues. The CDR3 loop is CASSLSEGQGATGELFF. DNA of the CDR3: TGCGCCAGCAGCTTGAGTGAGGGACAGGGGGCAACCGGGGAGCTGTTTTTT.

This chain uses TRBV30 with TRBJ1-2, with D perhaps TRBD1 (6 bases). Trimming removed 2 bases from V and 4 bases from J, with 11 bases in between. There are 13 residues in the CDR3. In germline, CDR1 is GTSNPN, CDR2 SVGIG (reference sequence). The CDR3 reads CAWSTGSRYGYTF. The CDR3 DNA reads as TGTGCCTGGAGTACAGGGTCTCGCTATGGCTACACCTTC. The full variable domain, in which reference TRBV30 and TRBJ1-2 provide the parts outside the CDR3, is SQTIHQWPATLVQPVGSPLSLECTVEGTSNPNLYWYRQAAGRGLQLLFYSVGIGQISSEVPQNLSASRPQDRQFILSSKKLLLSDSGFYLCAWSTGSRYGYTFGSGTRLTVV.

The V call is TRBV5-6, the J call TRBJ1-4, with 9 bases matching TRBD1. The CDR3 is 16 residues long. J was trimmed by 2 bases and V by 0 bases; bases with no gene match: 2. The germline gives CDR1 SGHDT, CDR2 YYEEEE. The CDR3 here is CASSLDRGQTNEKLFF. In nucleotides, the CDR3 is TGTGCCAGCAGCTTGGACAGGGGGCAGACTAATGAAAAACTGTTTTTT.

This clone was seen a few times. The J gene is TRBJ1-2, the V gene TRBV20-1, with D uncertain. Looked up from germline, CDR1 is DFQATT and CDR2 is SNEGSKA (reference sequence). The CDR3 has 9 amino acids. Trimming took off 6 bases at V and 4 bases at J, with 3 bases between the two ends. The CDR3 DNA reads as TGCAGTGCAGTCTATGGCTACACCTTC. Residues: CSAVYGYTF.

The genes are TRBV11-2 and TRBJ2-1; 9 nucleotides agree with TRBD2. Trimming took 2 bases from V and 7 from J; bases not matched to a gene: 18. The CDR3 length is 19 residues. In germline, CDR1 is SGHAT, CDR2 FQNNGV. The CDR3 DNA sequence: TGTGCCAGCAGCTTACCACAGGCCACCCTGGCGGGAGGGAGAAATGAGCAGTTCTTC. It specifies CASSLPQATLAGGRNEQFF.

The count of this clone is one. The J gene is TRBJ1-2, the V gene TRBV18, with 9 bases that match TRBD1. Germline CDR1 and CDR2: KGHSH and LQKENI. V dropped 5 bases and J dropped 6; count of bases not matched to a gene: 4. The CDR3 has 13 residues. In nucleotides, the CDR3 is TGTGCCAGCTCATCCCGGGACAGGGATGGCTACACCTTC. Its translation: CASSSRDRDGYTF.

The chain has TRBV2 and TRBJ2-1, with TRBD2 identical over 12 bases. V was clipped by 7 bases and J by 0 bases; unmatched bases: 4. The germline CDR1 and CDR2 sequences are SNHLY and FYNNEI. This CDR3 comprises 16 residues. CDR3 nucleotides: TGTGCCAGCATCAGGGGACTAGCGGGCTCCTACAATGAGCAGTTCTTC. Amino acid sequence: CASIRGLAGSYNEQFF.

V is TRBV5-1 and J is TRBJ2-5; 9 nucleotides match TRBD2. CDR1 SGHRS and CDR2 YFSETQ come from the germline V gene. The CDR3 is 17 residues long. Trimming removed 7 bases from V and 2 bases from J; junction bases left unmatched: 15. For the CDR3, the DNA is TGCGCCAGCGGCCCCCTTGGGGCTAGCGGGGAACAAGAGACCCAGTACTTC. Protein sequence: CASGPLGASGEQETQYF.

This chain uses TRBV12-5 with TRBJ1-1, with D uncertain. CDR3 length equals 13 residues. Trimming took 7 bases from V and 0 from J, leaving 9 bases between them. From germline, CDR1 is LGHNT and CDR2 FRNRAP. This CDR3 reads CASEKDLNTEAFF. DNA of the CDR3: TGTGCTAGTGAAAAGGACCTGAACACTGAAGCTTTCTTT.

The chain links TRBV18 to TRBJ2-7, with D unresolved. The CDR3 runs 12 residues. V was pared by 4 bases and J by 4 bases, with 8 bases between. Germline V gene lookup returns CDR1 KGHSH and CDR2 LQKENI. CDR3: CASSLLGYEQYF. In DNA form, the CDR3 reads TGTGCCAGCTCACTCCTAGGGTACGAGCAGTACTTC.

The chain uses TRBV19 and TRBJ2-3; D is possibly TRBD2 (6 bases). The germline V and J ends were trimmed by 8 bases and 0 bases, with 15 bases remaining between them. This CDR3 has 15 amino acids. CDR1 is LNHDA, CDR2 SQIVND, per germline (reference sequence). The CDR3 region is CASAGTYTSTDTQYF. Written as DNA, the CDR3 is TGTGCCAGTGCCGGGACTTATACAAGCACAGATACGCAGTATTTT.

The rearrangement joins TRBV5-6 to TRBJ2-7, with 8 bases matching TRBD1. V shed 5 bases and J 2 bases; nucleotides not matched to a gene: 0. CDR1 and CDR2 from the germline V gene are SGHDT and YYEEEE. CDR3 size: 12 residues. CDR3 sequence (DNA): TGTGCCAGCAGACAGGGGGCCTACGAGCAGTACTTC. Translated, it gives CASRQGAYEQYF. The complete variable domain, with remaining parts taken from reference TRBV5-6 and TRBJ2-7, reads DAGVTQSPTHLIKTRGQQVTLRCSPKSGHDTVSWYQQALGQGPQFIFQYYEEEERQRGNFPDRFSGHQFPNYSSELNVNALLLGDSALYLCASRQGAYEQYFGPGTRLTVT.

V gene TRBV5-1 combines with J gene TRBJ1-1, with D perhaps TRBD1 (5 bases). The CDR3 totals 16 residues. The V gene's germline CDR1 is SGHRS and CDR2 YFSETQ. Trimming left V 3 bases short and J 3 bases short, with 18 bases between. In DNA, the CDR3 is TGCGCCAGCAGCTGGCGGGGTACAGGTGTGGACACTGAAGCTTTCTTT. Encoded protein: CASSWRGTGVDTEAFF.

The V and J genes are TRBV11-2 and TRBJ2-7; TRBD1 matches at 9 bases. V shed 6 bases and J 6 bases; nucleotides not matched to a gene: 12. This CDR3 contains 15 residues. The germline gives CDR1 SGHAT, CDR2 FQNNGV. In nucleotides, the CDR3 is TGTGCCAGCAGTCAAACCGGGACAGGGAAATCCGAGCAGTACTTC. It encodes CASSQTGTGKSEQYF.

The J gene is TRBJ2-2, the V gene TRBV14; weak D call: TRBD2 (5 bases). The V end was cut by 1 base, the J end by 3 bases, with 15 bases between. In germline, CDR1 is SGHDN, CDR2 FVKESK. The CDR3 sequence is 17 residues long. The CDR3 spells CASSQASSRRHTGELFF. CDR3 DNA: TGTGCCAGCAGCCAAGCTAGCTCCCGTAGACACACCGGGGAGCTGTTTTTT.

This chain links TRBV27 with TRBJ2-7, with a weak D call TRBD2 (6 bases). In germline, CDR1 is MNHEY, CDR2 SMNVEV (reference sequence). V was pared by 4 bases and J by 5 bases, with 15 bases between. This CDR3 is 14 amino acids long. The CDR3 is CASSSPRPSDEQYF. The CDR3 DNA reads as TGTGCCAGCAGTTCTCCCCGCCCTAGCGACGAGCAGTACTTC.

J is TRBJ2-7 and V is TRBV28; 14 nucleotides agree with TRBD2. V dropped 4 bases and J dropped 4; count of bases not matched to a gene: 9. CDR1 is MDHEN, CDR2 SYDVKM, per germline. CDR3 length: 17 amino acids. CDR3 sequence reads: CASSSPRRLAGGYEQYF. CDR3 sequence (DNA): TGTGCCAGCAGTTCCCCTCGGCGACTAGCGGGAGGGTACGAGCAGTACTTC.

This chain links TRBV11-3 with TRBJ2-5, with 8 bases that match TRBD1. The J call may not be correct, given that the DNA end is closer to TRBJ2-7. The CDR3 totals 13 residues. The germline CDR1 and CDR2 sequences are SGHNT and YENEEA. Written as DNA, the CDR3 is TGTGCCAGCAGCCCATCGACAGGGGCCGAGCAGTACTTC. This sequence encodes CASSPSTGAEQYF.